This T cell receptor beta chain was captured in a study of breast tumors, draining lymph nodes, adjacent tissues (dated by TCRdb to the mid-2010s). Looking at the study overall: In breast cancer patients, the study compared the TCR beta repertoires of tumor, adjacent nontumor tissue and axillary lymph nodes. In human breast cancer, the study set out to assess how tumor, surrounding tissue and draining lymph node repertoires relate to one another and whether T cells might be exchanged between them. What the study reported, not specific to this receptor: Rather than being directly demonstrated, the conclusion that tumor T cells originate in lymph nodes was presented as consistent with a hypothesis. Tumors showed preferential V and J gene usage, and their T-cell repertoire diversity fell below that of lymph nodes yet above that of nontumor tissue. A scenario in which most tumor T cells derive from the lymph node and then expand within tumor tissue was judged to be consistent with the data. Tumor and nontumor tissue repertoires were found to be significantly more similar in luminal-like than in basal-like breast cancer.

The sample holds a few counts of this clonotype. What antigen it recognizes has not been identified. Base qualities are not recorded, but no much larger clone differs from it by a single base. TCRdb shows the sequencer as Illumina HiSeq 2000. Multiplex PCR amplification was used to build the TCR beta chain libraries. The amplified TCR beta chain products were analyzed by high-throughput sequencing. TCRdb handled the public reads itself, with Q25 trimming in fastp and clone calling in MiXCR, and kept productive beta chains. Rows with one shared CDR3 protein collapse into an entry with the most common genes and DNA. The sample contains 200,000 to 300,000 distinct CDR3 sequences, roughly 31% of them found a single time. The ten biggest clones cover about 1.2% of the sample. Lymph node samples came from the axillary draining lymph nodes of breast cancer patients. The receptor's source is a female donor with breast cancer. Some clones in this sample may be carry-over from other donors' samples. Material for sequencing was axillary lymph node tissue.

The CDR3 protein is CASSIRRGDLFLSGRPTGELFF. The DNA reads TGTGCCAGTAGTATCCGTAGGGGGGACTTATTTCTTAGCGGGAGACCCACCGGGGAGCTGTTTTTT. The chain links TRBV19 with TRBJ2-2; TRBD2 matches 9 bases in the middle. The germline V end is reduced by 3 bases and the J end by 4 bases; junction bases left unmatched: 24. The germline V gene encodes CDR1 LNHDA and CDR2 SQIVND (reference sequence). Taken from cysteine to phenylalanine, the CDR3 has 22 residues. Only the CDR3 part of the read is kept: 66 bases, read in frame from the first base.